This is a list of T cell receptor beta chains from one sample in a study of blood T cells in healthy people across ages. TCRdb redid the calling of the 5' RACE reads with MiXCR, one entry per CDR3 protein. Counted here are 600,000 to 1,000,000 distinct CDR3 sequences, 58% occurring once; the ten biggest clones make up roughly 20%. The specimen sequenced was blood. These TCRs come from a man aged 30-40 years in good health. The CDR3 runs from the conserved cysteine through the conserved F or W. A D gene is named only where the DNA matches it firmly. Some rows have no size entry. The others give once, few or many, or a class for an expanded clone.

abundance: few; len: 12; d_gene: -; v_gene: TRBV15; j_gene: TRBJ2-5; CDR3aa: CATSQSGETQYF; CDR3nt: TGTGCCACCAGCCAATCGGGAGAGACCCAGTACTTC
abundance: -; len: 11; d_gene: -; v_gene: TRBV2; j_gene: TRBJ2-5; CDR3aa: CAGSFQETQYF; CDR3nt: TGTGCCGGCTCCTTCCAAGAGACCCAGTACTTC
abundance: -; len: 13; d_gene: TRBD1; v_gene: TRBV13; j_gene: TRBJ2-7; CDR3aa: CASSHGQGREQYF; CDR3nt: TGTGCCAGCAGCCACGGACAGGGACGCGAGCAGTACTTC
abundance: -; len: 14; d_gene: TRBD2; v_gene: TRBV20-1; j_gene: TRBJ2-7; CDR3aa: CSASPSGRAWEQYF; CDR3nt: TGCAGTGCTAGTCCTAGCGGGAGGGCTTGGGAGCAGTACTTC
abundance: -; len: 13; d_gene: -; v_gene: TRBV28; j_gene: TRBJ1-1; CDR3aa: CASSFGGWTEAFF; CDR3nt: TGTGCCAGCAGTTTCGGGGGATGGACTGAAGCTTTCTTT
abundance: -; len: 16; d_gene: TRBD2; v_gene: TRBV27; j_gene: TRBJ2-3; CDR3aa: CASTPRGRGIADTQYF; CDR3nt: TGTGCCAGCACCCCCCGCGGGAGGGGTATAGCGGATACGCAGTATTTT
abundance: -; len: 14; d_gene: -; v_gene: TRBV4-1; j_gene: TRBJ1-6; CDR3aa: CASSQTGNNSPLHF; CDR3nt: TGCGCCAGCAGCCAGACAGGAAATAATTCACCCCTCCACTTT
abundance: -; len: 17; d_gene: -; v_gene: TRBV20-1; j_gene: TRBJ2-3; CDR3aa: CSASRTGEVRSTDTQYF; CDR3nt: TGCAGTGCTAGTCGCACAGGGGAGGTACGAAGCACAGATACGCAGTATTTT
abundance: -; len: 13; d_gene: -; v_gene: TRBV5-1; j_gene: TRBJ1-2; CDR3aa: CASSPENRNGYTF; CDR3nt: TGCGCCAGCAGCCCCGAAAACAGAAATGGCTACACCTTC
abundance: -; len: 15; d_gene: TRBD2; v_gene: TRBV11-2; j_gene: TRBJ2-7; CDR3aa: CASSLRGESSYEQYF; CDR3nt: TGTGCCAGCAGCCTGCGGGGGGAATCCTCCTACGAGCAGTACTTC
abundance: -; len: 15; d_gene: TRBD2; v_gene: TRBV7-2; j_gene: TRBJ2-1; CDR3aa: CASSPLAGGGHEQFF; CDR3nt: TGTGCCAGCAGCCCTCTAGCGGGGGGCGGGCATGAGCAGTTCTTC
abundance: -; len: 14; d_gene: -; v_gene: TRBV27; j_gene: TRBJ1-1; CDR3aa: CASSLTYGGTEAFF; CDR3nt: TGTGCCAGCAGTTTGACCTACGGGGGCACTGAAGCTTTCTTT
abundance: -; len: 16; d_gene: TRBD2; v_gene: TRBV11-2; j_gene: TRBJ2-5; CDR3aa: CASSLNGGSSYNEQYF; CDR3nt: TGTGCCAGCAGCTTGAATGGCGGGAGCTCCTACAATGAGCAGTACTTC
abundance: few; len: 12; d_gene: TRBD1; v_gene: TRBV28; j_gene: TRBJ2-7; CDR3aa: CASSFSGGEQYF; CDR3nt: TGTGCCAGCAGTTTTTCAGGGGGCGAGCAGTACTTC
abundance: -; len: 12; d_gene: -; v_gene: TRBV11-2; j_gene: TRBJ2-7; CDR3aa: CASSLGSREQYF; CDR3nt: TGTGCCAGCAGCTTAGGTAGTCGAGAGCAGTACTTC
abundance: -; len: 14; d_gene: -; v_gene: TRBV9; j_gene: TRBJ2-3; CDR3aa: CASSDRSRTDTQYF; CDR3nt: TGTGCCAGCAGCGACAGGTCCCGCACAGATACGCAGTATTTT
abundance: once; len: 16; d_gene: -; v_gene: TRBV3-1; j_gene: TRBJ1-2; CDR3aa: CASSQKGDGYSYGYTF; CDR3nt: TGTGCCAGCAGCCAAAAGGGGGACGGGTACAGCTATGGCTACACCTTC
abundance: many; len: 16; d_gene: TRBD2; v_gene: TRBV6-5; j_gene: TRBJ2-1; CDR3aa: CASRFSSGRAGSMQFF; CDR3nt: TGTGCCAGCAGATTTTCTAGCGGGAGGGCCGGTTCTATGCAGTTCTTC
abundance: -; len: 15; d_gene: TRBD2; v_gene: TRBV19; j_gene: TRBJ2-1; CDR3aa: CASRTPGLVYNEQFF; CDR3nt: TGTGCCAGTAGGACACCGGGACTAGTCTACAATGAGCAGTTCTTC
abundance: few; len: 14; d_gene: -; v_gene: TRBV6-5; j_gene: TRBJ2-3; CDR3aa: CASRNGAFTDTQYF; CDR3nt: TGTGCCAGCAGAAACGGCGCCTTCACAGATACGCAGTATTTT
abundance: -; len: 15; d_gene: TRBD2; v_gene: TRBV2; j_gene: TRBJ2-1; CDR3aa: CASSELTSGGSTRFF; CDR3nt: TGTGCCAGCAGTGAACTTACTAGCGGGGGGTCCACACGGTTCTTC
abundance: few; len: 15; d_gene: TRBD2; v_gene: TRBV6-5; j_gene: TRBJ2-3; CDR3aa: CASRAIAGGTDTQYF; CDR3nt: TGTGCCAGCAGGGCAATAGCGGGGGGTACAGATACGCAGTATTTT
abundance: few; len: 14; d_gene: -; v_gene: TRBV5-6; j_gene: TRBJ2-7; CDR3aa: CASSSAQGGYEQYF; CDR3nt: TGTGCCAGCAGCTCGGCCCAGGGCGGTTACGAGCAGTACTTC
abundance: -; len: 14; d_gene: -; v_gene: TRBV28; j_gene: TRBJ2-5; CDR3aa: CASSDVGYQETQYF; CDR3nt: TGTGCCAGCAGTGATGTGGGGTACCAAGAGACCCAGTACTTC
abundance: -; len: 14; d_gene: TRBD1; v_gene: TRBV4-3; j_gene: TRBJ2-7; CDR3aa: CASGQGTGVSEQYF; CDR3nt: TGCGCCAGCGGCCAAGGGACAGGGGTCTCCGAGCAGTACTTC
abundance: -; len: 13; d_gene: -; v_gene: TRBV4-2; j_gene: TRBJ2-7; CDR3aa: CASSQAPLYEQYF; CDR3nt: TGTGCCAGCAGCCAAGCCCCTCTCTACGAGCAGTACTTC
abundance: -; len: 15; d_gene: -; v_gene: TRBV7-2; j_gene: TRBJ2-1; CDR3aa: CASSYAAEPYNEQFF; CDR3nt: TGTGCCAGCAGCTACGCAGCGGAGCCTTACAATGAGCAGTTCTTC
abundance: -; len: 15; d_gene: TRBD1; v_gene: TRBV13; j_gene: TRBJ1-6; CDR3aa: CASSLHRGADSPLHF; CDR3nt: TGTGCCAGCAGTCTCCACAGGGGGGCCGATTCACCCCTCCACTTT
abundance: few; len: 14; d_gene: TRBD1; v_gene: TRBV20-1; j_gene: TRBJ2-7; CDR3aa: CSARTVQGAYEQYF; CDR3nt: TGCAGTGCTAGAACGGTACAGGGGGCTTACGAGCAGTACTTC
abundance: -; len: 17; d_gene: -; v_gene: TRBV5-1; j_gene: TRBJ2-1; CDR3aa: CASSLGGLASSYNEQFF; CDR3nt: TGCGCCAGCAGCTTGGGGGGGCTAGCTTCCTCCTACAATGAGCAGTTCTTC
abundance: -; len: 13; d_gene: -; v_gene: TRBV15; j_gene: TRBJ1-1; CDR3aa: CATSTATNTEAFF; CDR3nt: TGTGCCACCAGCACAGCAACGAACACTGAAGCTTTCTTT
abundance: -; len: 14; d_gene: -; v_gene: TRBV30; j_gene: TRBJ2-7; CDR3aa: CAWGGTATGYEQYF; CDR3nt: TGTGCCTGGGGAGGGACAGCGACGGGTTACGAGCAGTACTTC
abundance: -; len: 14; d_gene: -; v_gene: TRBV6-2/TRBV6-3; j_gene: TRBJ2-7; CDR3aa: CASCSGRDGNEQYF; CDR3nt: TGTGCCAGCTGCAGCGGGCGAGACGGCAATGAGCAGTACTTC
abundance: few; len: 17; d_gene: TRBD2; v_gene: TRBV7-9; j_gene: TRBJ2-5; CDR3aa: CASSYPSSSGTQETQYF; CDR3nt: TGTGCCAGCAGCTACCCGTCCTCTAGCGGGACTCAAGAGACCCAGTACTTC
abundance: -; len: 15; d_gene: -; v_gene: TRBV20-1; j_gene: TRBJ2-7; CDR3aa: CSAPSSGGGGYEQYF; CDR3nt: TGCAGTGCTCCAAGTTCGGGGGGCGGGGGCTACGAGCAGTACTTC
abundance: few; len: 11; d_gene: -; v_gene: TRBV6-5; j_gene: TRBJ2-1; CDR3aa: CASSYGQGQFF; CDR3nt: TGTGCCAGCAGTTACGGGCAGGGGCAGTTCTTC
abundance: -; len: 11; d_gene: -; v_gene: TRBV25-1; j_gene: TRBJ1-1; CDR3aa: CASKGITEAFF; CDR3nt: TGTGCCAGCAAAGGTATAACTGAAGCTTTCTTT
abundance: -; len: 15; d_gene: -; v_gene: TRBV6-2/TRBV6-3; j_gene: TRBJ2-4; CDR3aa: CASSYPDDPLYIQYF; CDR3nt: TGTGCCAGCAGTTACCCGGACGATCCGTTATACATTCAGTACTTC
abundance: -; len: 12; d_gene: -; v_gene: TRBV29-1; j_gene: TRBJ1-2; CDR3aa: CSVDQGTYGYTF; CDR3nt: TGCAGCGTTGATCAAGGGACCTATGGCTACACCTTC
abundance: few; len: 15; d_gene: TRBD2; v_gene: TRBV4-3; j_gene: TRBJ2-7; CDR3aa: CASSRLAGRPYEQYF; CDR3nt: TGCGCCAGCAGCCGCTTAGCGGGAAGGCCTTACGAGCAGTACTTC
abundance: -; len: 15; d_gene: TRBD2; v_gene: TRBV20-1; j_gene: TRBJ2-7; CDR3aa: CSARDPGRVSNEQYF; CDR3nt: TGCAGTGCTAGAGACCCGGGGAGGGTTTCCAACGAGCAGTACTTC
abundance: few; len: 15; d_gene: -; v_gene: TRBV27; j_gene: TRBJ2-1; CDR3aa: CASSLYRSRGDEQFF; CDR3nt: TGTGCCAGCAGTTTATACAGGTCGCGGGGAGATGAGCAGTTCTTC
abundance: -; len: 14; d_gene: -; v_gene: TRBV28; j_gene: TRBJ1-1; CDR3aa: CASSILQVNTEAFF; CDR3nt: TGTGCCAGCAGTATCTTACAGGTTAACACTGAAGCTTTCTTT